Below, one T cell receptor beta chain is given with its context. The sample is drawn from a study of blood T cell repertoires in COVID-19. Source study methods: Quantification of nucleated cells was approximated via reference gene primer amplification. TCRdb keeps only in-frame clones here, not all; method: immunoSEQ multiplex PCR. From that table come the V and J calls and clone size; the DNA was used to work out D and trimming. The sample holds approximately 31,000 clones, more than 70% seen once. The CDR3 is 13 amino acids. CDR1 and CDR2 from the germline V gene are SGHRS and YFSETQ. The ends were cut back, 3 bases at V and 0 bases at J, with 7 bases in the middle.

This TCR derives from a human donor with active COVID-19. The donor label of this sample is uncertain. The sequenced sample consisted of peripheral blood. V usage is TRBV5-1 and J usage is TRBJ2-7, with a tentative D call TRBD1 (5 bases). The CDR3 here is CASSWGYSYEQYF. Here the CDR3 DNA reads TGCGCCAGCAGCTGGGGCTACTCCTACGAGCAGTACTTC. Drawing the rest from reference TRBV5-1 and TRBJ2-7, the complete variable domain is KAGVTQTPRYLIKTRGQQVTLSCSPISGHRSVSWYQQTPGQGLQFLFEYFSETQRNKGNFPGRFSGRQFSNSRSEMNVSTLELGDSALYLCASSWGYSYEQYFGPGTRLTVT.